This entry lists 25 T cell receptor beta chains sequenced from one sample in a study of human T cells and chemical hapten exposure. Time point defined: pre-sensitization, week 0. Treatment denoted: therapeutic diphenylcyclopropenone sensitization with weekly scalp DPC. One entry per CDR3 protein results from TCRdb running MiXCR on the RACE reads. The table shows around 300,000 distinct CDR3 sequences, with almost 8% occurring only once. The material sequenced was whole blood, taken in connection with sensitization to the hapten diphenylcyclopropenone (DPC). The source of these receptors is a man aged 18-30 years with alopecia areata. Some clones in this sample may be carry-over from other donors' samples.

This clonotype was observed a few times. CDR3: CASSWTGDTNEKLFF. In nucleotides, the CDR3 is TGTGCCAGCAGTTGGACAGGGGACACTAATGAAAAACTGTTTTTT. This chain uses TRBV6-6 with TRBJ1-4, with 9 bases identical to TRBD1. The CDR3 has 15 residues. Looked up from germline, CDR1 is MNHNY and CDR2 is SVGAGI (reference sequence). Germline trimming cut 4 bases from V and 2 bases from J; bases unmatched to any gene: 2.

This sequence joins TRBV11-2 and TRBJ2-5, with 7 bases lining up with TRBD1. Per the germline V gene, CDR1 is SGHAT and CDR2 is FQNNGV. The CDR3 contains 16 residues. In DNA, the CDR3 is TGTGCTTGCCGGACAGGAGGCCGAAACCTCCAAGAGACCCAGTACTTC. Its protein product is CACRTGGRNLQETQYF. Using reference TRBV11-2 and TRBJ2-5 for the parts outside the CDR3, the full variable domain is EAGVAQSPRYKIIEKRQSVAFWCNPISGHATLYWYQQILGQGPKLLIQFQNNGVVDDSQLPKDRFSAERLKGVDSTLKIQPAKLEDSAVYLCACRTGGRNLQETQYFGPGTRLLVL.

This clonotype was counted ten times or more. CDR3 sequence reads: CASRRQGKANYGYTF. The DNA of the CDR3 is TGTGCCAGCAGGCGACAGGGGAAAGCTAACTATGGCTACACCTTC. The chain links TRBV7-2 to TRBJ1-2, with 8 nucleotides matching TRBD1. The ends lost 6 bases at V and 0 bases at J; junction bases unmatched: 6. Germline lookup yields CDR1 SGHTA and CDR2 FQGNSA. This CDR3 spans 15 amino acids.

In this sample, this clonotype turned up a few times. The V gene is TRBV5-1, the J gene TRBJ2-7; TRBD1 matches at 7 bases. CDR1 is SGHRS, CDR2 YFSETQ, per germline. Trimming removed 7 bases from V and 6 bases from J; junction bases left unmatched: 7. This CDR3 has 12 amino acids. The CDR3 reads CASGTAEGEQYF. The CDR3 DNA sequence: TGCGCCAGCGGGACAGCCGAAGGCGAGCAGTACTTC.

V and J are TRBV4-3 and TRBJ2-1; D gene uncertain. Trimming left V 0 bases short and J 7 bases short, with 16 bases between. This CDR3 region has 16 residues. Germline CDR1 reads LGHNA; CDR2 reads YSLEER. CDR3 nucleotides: TGCGCCAGCAGCCAAGATCTGATATCTCTATTGAATGAGCAGTTCTTC. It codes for CASSQDLISLLNEQFF.

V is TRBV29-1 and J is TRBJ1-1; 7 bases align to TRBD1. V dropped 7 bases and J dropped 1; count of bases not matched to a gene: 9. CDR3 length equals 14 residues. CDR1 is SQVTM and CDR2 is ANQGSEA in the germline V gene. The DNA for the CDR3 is TGCAGCGCTCGCGCAGGGGGGACGAACACTGAAGCTTTCTTT. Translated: CSARAGGTNTEAFF.

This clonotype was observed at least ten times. CDR3 nucleotides: TGTGCCACCAGCAGAGGGGATGGAGAGACCCAGTACTTC. Amino acid sequence: CATSRGDGETQYF. The J gene is TRBJ2-5, the V gene TRBV15, with D hard to call. CDR1 and CDR2 (germline): LNHNV, YYDKDF (reference sequence). The V gene lost 1 base and the J gene lost 4 bases, with 7 bases spanning the gap. The CDR3 length is 13 residues. The whole variable domain, remainder taken from reference TRBV15 and TRBJ2-5, is DAMVIQNPRYQVTQFGKPVTLSCSQTLNHNVMYWYQQKSSQAPKLLFHYYDKDFNNEADTPDNFQSRRPNTSFCFLDIRSPGLGDTAMYLCATSRGDGETQYFGPGTRLLVL.

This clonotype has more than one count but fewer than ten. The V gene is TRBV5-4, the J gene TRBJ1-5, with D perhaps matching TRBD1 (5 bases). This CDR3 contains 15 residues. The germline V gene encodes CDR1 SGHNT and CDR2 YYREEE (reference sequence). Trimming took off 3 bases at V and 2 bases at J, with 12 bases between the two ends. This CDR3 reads CASSWGGGGNQPQHF. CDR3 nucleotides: TGTGCCAGCAGCTGGGGAGGAGGGGGCAATCAGCCCCAGCATTTT.

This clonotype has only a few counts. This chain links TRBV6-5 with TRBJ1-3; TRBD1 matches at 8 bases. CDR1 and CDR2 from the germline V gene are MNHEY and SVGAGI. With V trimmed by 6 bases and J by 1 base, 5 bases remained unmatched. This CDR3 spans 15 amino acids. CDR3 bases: TGTGCCAGCAGAGCCGACAGGGGATCTGGAAACACCATATATTTT. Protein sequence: CASRADRGSGNTIYF.

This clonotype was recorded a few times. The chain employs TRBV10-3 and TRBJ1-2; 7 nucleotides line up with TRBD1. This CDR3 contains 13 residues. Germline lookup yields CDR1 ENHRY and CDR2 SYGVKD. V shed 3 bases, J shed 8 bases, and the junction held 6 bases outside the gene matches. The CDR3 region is CAISDKGASGYTF. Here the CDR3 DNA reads TGTGCCATCAGTGATAAGGGGGCGTCGGGCTACACCTTC.

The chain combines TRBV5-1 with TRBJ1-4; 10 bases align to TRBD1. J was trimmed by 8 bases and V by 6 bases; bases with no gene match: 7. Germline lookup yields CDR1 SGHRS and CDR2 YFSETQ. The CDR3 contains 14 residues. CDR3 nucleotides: TGCGCCAGCACCTCCGGGACAGGGGACGAAAAACTGTTTTTT. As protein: CASTSGTGDEKLFF.

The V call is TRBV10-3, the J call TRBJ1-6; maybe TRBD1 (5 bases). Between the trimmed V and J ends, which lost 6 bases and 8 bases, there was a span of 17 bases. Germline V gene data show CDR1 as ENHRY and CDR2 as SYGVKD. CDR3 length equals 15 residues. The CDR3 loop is CAIRADRGADSPLHF. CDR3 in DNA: TGTGCCATCAGAGCCGACAGAGGGGCGGATTCACCCCTCCACTTT.

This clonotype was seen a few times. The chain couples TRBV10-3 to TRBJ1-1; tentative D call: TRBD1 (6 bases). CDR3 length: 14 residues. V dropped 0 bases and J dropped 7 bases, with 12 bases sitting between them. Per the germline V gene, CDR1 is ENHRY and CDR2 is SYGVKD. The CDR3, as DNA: TGTGCCATCAGTGAGTCCCCAGGGGAGGATGAAGCTTTCTTT. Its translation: CAISESPGEDEAFF.

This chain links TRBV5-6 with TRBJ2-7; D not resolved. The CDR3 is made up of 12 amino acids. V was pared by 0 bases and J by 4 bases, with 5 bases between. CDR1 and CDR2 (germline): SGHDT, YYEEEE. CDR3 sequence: CASSLGLYEQYF. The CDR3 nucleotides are TGTGCCAGCAGCTTGGGACTTTACGAGCAGTACTTC.

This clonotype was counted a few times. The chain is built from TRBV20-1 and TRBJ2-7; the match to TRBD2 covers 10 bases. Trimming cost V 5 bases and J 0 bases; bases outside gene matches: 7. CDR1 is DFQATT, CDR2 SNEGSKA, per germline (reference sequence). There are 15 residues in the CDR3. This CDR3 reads CSARIAGGPSYEQYV. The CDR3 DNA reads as TGCAGTGCTCGGATAGCGGGGGGACCCTCCTACGAGCAGTACGTC.

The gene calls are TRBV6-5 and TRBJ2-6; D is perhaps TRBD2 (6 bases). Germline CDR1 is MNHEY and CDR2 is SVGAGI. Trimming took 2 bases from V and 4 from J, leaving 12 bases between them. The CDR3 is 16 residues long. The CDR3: CASSYSGPAGANVLTF. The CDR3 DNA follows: TGTGCCAGCAGTTACAGCGGGCCAGCGGGGGCCAACGTCCTGACTTTC.

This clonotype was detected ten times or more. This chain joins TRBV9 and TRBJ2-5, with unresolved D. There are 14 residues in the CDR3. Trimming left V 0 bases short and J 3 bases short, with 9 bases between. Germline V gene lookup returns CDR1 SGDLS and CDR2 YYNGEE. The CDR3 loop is CASSVGRVKETQYF. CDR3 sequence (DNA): TGTGCCAGCAGCGTAGGTCGGGTCAAAGAGACCCAGTACTTC.

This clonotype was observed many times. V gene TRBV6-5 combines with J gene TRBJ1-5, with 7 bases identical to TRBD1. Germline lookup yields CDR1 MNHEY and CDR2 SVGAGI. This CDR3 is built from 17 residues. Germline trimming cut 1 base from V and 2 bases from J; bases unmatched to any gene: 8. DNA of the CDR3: TGTGCCAGCAGTTACTTCCCCACGACAGGGCGCAATCAGCCCCAGCATTTT. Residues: CASSYFPTTGRNQPQHF.

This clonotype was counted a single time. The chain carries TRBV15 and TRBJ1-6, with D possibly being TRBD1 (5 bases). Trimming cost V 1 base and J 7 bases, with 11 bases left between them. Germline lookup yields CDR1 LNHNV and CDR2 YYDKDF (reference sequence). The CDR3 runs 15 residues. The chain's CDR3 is CATSRVVQENSPLHF. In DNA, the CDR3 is TGTGCCACCAGCAGAGTTGTACAGGAGAATTCACCCCTCCACTTT.

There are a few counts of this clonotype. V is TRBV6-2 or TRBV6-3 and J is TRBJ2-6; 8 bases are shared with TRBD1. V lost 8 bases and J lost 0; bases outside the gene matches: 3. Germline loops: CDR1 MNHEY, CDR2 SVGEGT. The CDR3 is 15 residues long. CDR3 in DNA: TGTGCCAGCGGGGACAGGAACTCTGGGGCCAACGTCCTGACTTTC. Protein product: CASGDRNSGANVLTF.

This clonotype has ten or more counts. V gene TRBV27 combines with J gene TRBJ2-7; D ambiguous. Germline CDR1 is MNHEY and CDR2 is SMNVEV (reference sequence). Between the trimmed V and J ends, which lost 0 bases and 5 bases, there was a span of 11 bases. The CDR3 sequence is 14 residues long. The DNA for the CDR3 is TGTGCCAGCAGTTTATCGGGCAGTTTTAACGAGCAGTACGTC. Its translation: CASSLSGSFNEQYV.

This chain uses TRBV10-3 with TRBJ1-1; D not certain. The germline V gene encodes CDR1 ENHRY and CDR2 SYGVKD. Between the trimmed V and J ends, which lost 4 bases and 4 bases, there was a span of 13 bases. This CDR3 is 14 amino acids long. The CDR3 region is CAISGEGRSTEAFF. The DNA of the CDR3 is TGTGCCATCAGTGGCGAAGGGAGGAGCACTGAAGCTTTCTTT.

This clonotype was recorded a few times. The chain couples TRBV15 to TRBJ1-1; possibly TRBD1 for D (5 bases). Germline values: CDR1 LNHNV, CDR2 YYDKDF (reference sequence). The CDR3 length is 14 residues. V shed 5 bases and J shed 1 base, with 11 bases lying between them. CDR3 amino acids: CATSRQIQNTEAFF. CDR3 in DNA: TGTGCCACCAGCCGACAGATACAGAACACTGAAGCTTTCTTT.

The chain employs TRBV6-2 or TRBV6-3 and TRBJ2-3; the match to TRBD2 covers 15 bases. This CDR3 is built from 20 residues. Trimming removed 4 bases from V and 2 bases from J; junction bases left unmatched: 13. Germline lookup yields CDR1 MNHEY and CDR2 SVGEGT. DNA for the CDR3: TGTGCCAGCAGTTTTCTCCGGACTAGCGGGGGGGCCGCCTACACAGATACGCAGTATTTT. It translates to CASSFLRTSGGAAYTDTQYF.

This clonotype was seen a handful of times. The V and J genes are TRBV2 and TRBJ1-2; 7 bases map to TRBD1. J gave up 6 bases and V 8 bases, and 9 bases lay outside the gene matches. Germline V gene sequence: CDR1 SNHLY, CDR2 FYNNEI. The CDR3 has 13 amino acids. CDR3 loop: CASGGTAVNGYTF. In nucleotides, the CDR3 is TGTGCCAGCGGGGGGACAGCGGTAAATGGCTACACCTTC. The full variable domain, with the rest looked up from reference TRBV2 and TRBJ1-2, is EPEVTQTPSHQVTQMGQEVILRCVPISNHLYFYWYRQILGQKVEFLVSFYNNEISEKSEIFDDQFSVERPDGSNFTLKIRSTKLEDSAMYFCASGGTAVNGYTFGSGTRLTVV.